These 25 T cell receptor beta chains originate from one sample sequenced in a study of blood T cell repertoires in COVID-19. This table comes from immunoSEQ multiplex PCR, and its TCRdb copy is limited to in-frame clones, with some not included. The sample shows 140,000 to 150,000 clones, around 82% of them seen only once. Input material: peripheral blood. The source is a human donor with acute or convalescent COVID-19. The donor label of this sample is uncertain.

This chain's CDR3 is CASSATSGGATLRDTQYF. The CDR3 region has the DNA TGTGCCAGCAGCGCCACTAGCGGGGGCGCTACCCTTAGGGATACGCAGTATTTT. The chain links TRBV7-2 to TRBJ2-3; 11 nucleotides agree with TRBD2. The V segment lost 5 bases and the J segment 6 bases; nucleotides outside the gene matches: 16. This CDR3 is 18 amino acids long. Germline assignment: CDR1 SGHTA and CDR2 FQGNSA.

V gene TRBV5-1 combines with J gene TRBJ1-1; no clear D gene. The CDR3 is 14 amino acids. The ends were cut back, 0 bases at V and 3 bases at J, with 9 bases in the middle. Germline V CDR1 and CDR2: SGHRS, YFSETQ. CDR3: CASSLVQKDTEAFF. CDR3 in DNA: TGCGCCAGCAGCTTGGTCCAGAAAGACACTGAAGCTTTCTTT.

This rearrangement joins TRBV5-1 to TRBJ2-7, with D perhaps matching TRBD1 (5 bases). The germline V gene has CDR1 SGHRS and CDR2 YFSETQ. Trimming took off 4 bases at V and 7 bases at J, with 24 bases between the two ends. The CDR3 totals 16 residues. The DNA for the CDR3 is TGCGCCAGCAGCCCTACCCGACAGAGCGCTTTTGGGGAGCAGTACTTC. Encoded protein: CASSPTRQSAFGEQYF.

V gene TRBV6-1 combines with J gene TRBJ1-2; D possibly corresponds to TRBD1 (6 bases). The CDR3 covers 16 residues. The germline CDR1 and CDR2 sequences are MNHNS and SASEGT. Trimming took off 0 bases at V and 6 bases at J, with 17 bases between the two ends. The CDR3, as DNA: TGTGCCAGCAGTGAAGCCTTCCCGGGGACACGGGATGGCTACACCTTC. Protein product: CASSEAFPGTRDGYTF.

The chain employs TRBV7-8 and TRBJ1-3; D gene unclear. CDR3 length: 15 amino acids. Per germline, CDR1 SGHVS and CDR2 FQNEAQ. Trimming stripped 4 bases from V and 0 bases from J, with 10 bases between. This CDR3 is CASSWARTSGNTIYF. The CDR3 bases are TGTGCCAGCAGCTGGGCCCGTACCTCTGGAAACACCATATATTTT.

This CDR3 is CASSETSGFQPQHF. CDR3 sequence (DNA): TGTGCCAGCAGTGAAACCTCAGGGTTTCAGCCCCAGCATTTT. This chain connects TRBV2 to TRBJ1-5; D may be TRBD1 (5 bases). CDR1 SNHLY and CDR2 FYNNEI come from the germline V gene. V shed 2 bases and J shed 6 bases, with 11 bases lying between them. The CDR3 totals 14 residues.

J is TRBJ1-5 and V is TRBV19; D gene uncertain. CDR1 and CDR2 (germline): LNHDA, SQIVND (reference sequence). The CDR3 consists of 11 residues. Trimming removed 4 bases from V and 12 bases from J, with 10 bases in between. The CDR3 region has the DNA TGTGCCAGTAGTACCCCTGAGATCCAGCATTTT. It is translated as CASSTPEIQHF.

The rearrangement links TRBV19 to TRBJ2-5; 7 bases agree with TRBD1. CDR1 and CDR2 (germline): LNHDA, SQIVND (reference sequence). The J segment lost 5 bases and the V segment lost 6 bases, leaving 9 bases of the junction unmatched. There are 14 residues in the CDR3. The CDR3 sequence: CASRSTGRSETQYF. The CDR3 coding sequence is TGTGCCAGTAGATCGACAGGGAGAAGCGAGACCCAGTACTTC. Drawing the rest from reference TRBV19 and TRBJ2-5, the complete variable domain is DGGITQSPKYLFRKEGQNVTLSCEQNLNHDAMYWYRQDPGQGLRLIYYSQIVNDFQKGDIAEGYSVSREKKESFPLTVTSAQKNPTAFYLCASRSTGRSETQYFGPGTRLLVL.

The chain recombines TRBV11-2 with TRBJ2-7, with a tentative D call TRBD2 (6 bases). V was shortened by 3 bases and J by 3 bases, with 12 bases between the two germline ends. CDR3 size: 14 residues. The germline CDR1 and CDR2 sequences are SGHAT and FQNNGV. The CDR3 region is CASSLDGGIYEQYF. CDR3 bases: TGTGCCAGCAGCTTGGACGGGGGTATCTACGAGCAGTACTTC.

The sample holds one count of this clone. The CDR3 reads CASSPGSGGNTGELFF. The CDR3 region has the DNA TGCGCCAGCAGCCCCGGGAGCGGGGGGAACACCGGGGAGCTGTTTTTT. The chain joins TRBV5-1 to TRBJ2-2; 8 bases are shared with TRBD2. The J segment lost 1 base and the V segment lost 4 bases, leaving 6 bases of the junction unmatched. This CDR3 comprises 16 residues. Germline assignment: CDR1 SGHRS and CDR2 YFSETQ.

This clone was counted a single time. V gene TRBV6-5 combines with J gene TRBJ1-6, with a tentative D call TRBD1 (5 bases). CDR3 length: 16 amino acids. Trimming shortened V by 2 bases and J by 7 bases, and 15 bases separated the two germline ends. Germline CDR1 is MNHEY and CDR2 is SVGAGI. The CDR3 protein is CASSYAQGTRNSPLHF. The CDR3, as DNA: TGTGCCAGCAGTTACGCGCAGGGAACGAGAAATTCACCCCTCCACTTT.

The chain has TRBV7-9 and TRBJ2-3, with TRBD2 identical over 12 bases. CDR3 length: 15 amino acids. CDR1 SEHNR and CDR2 FQNEAQ come from the germline V gene (reference sequence). V lost 8 bases, J lost 1 base, and 4 bases stayed unmatched. CDR3 protein: CASQTSGGRTDTQYF. CDR3 DNA: TGTGCCAGCCAGACTAGCGGGGGCCGCACAGATACGCAGTATTTT.

This sequence joins TRBV6-5 and TRBJ2-2; 8 nucleotides agree with TRBD1. This CDR3 contains 15 residues. J lost 9 bases, V lost 4 bases, and 10 bases had no gene match. Germline loops: CDR1 MNHEY, CDR2 SVGAGI. The CDR3 coding sequence is TGTGCCAGCAGTTTAAGACAGGGGCGCGAACGGGAGCTGTTTTTT. This codes for CASSLRQGRERELFF.

This rearrangement joins TRBV4-2 to TRBJ1-1, with TRBD1 matching over 7 bases. Unmatched junction bases numbered 6, after V lost 2 bases and J lost 0 bases. The CDR3 is 16 residues long. The germline V gene encodes CDR1 LGHNA and CDR2 YNFKEQ. CDR3 coding DNA: TGTGCCAGCAGCCAACCTATGACAGGGATGAACACTGAAGCTTTCTTT. Translation gives CASSQPMTGMNTEAFF.

The chain employs TRBV5-1 and TRBJ1-1, with a tentative D call TRBD1 (5 bases). Trimming shortened V by 6 bases and J by 6 bases, and 15 bases separated the two germline ends. Germline CDR1 is SGHRS and CDR2 is YFSETQ. The CDR3 spans 13 residues. CDR3 DNA sequence: TGCGCCAGCACCACCTCTGTAGGGGCTGAAGCTTTCTTT. The encoded protein is CASTTSVGAEAFF.

This clone was seen a handful of times. This chain uses TRBV11-2 with TRBJ1-1; tentative D call: TRBD1 (5 bases). The CDR3 has 14 residues. Trimming stripped 3 bases from V and 5 bases from J, with 13 bases between. CDR1 and CDR2 (germline): SGHAT, FQNNGV. The CDR3 nucleotides are TGTGCCAGCAGCTTTCGACGGGAGGGGACTGAAGCTTTCTTT. This gives the protein CASSFRREGTEAFF.

This clone turned up a few times. The chain joins TRBV29-1 to TRBJ2-5; 8 bases fit TRBD1. Per the germline V gene, CDR1 is SQVTM and CDR2 is ANQGSEA. After removal of 6 bases from V and 7 bases from J, the junction contained 13 bases not matched to a gene. This CDR3 spans 14 amino acids. The CDR3 sequence: CSVLRDRLSGTQYF. The CDR3 DNA sequence: TGCAGCGTCCTCCGGGACAGGCTATCGGGGACCCAGTACTTC.

The CDR3 protein is CASSPRRGIGEETQYF. The CDR3 coding sequence is TGTGCCAGCTCACCTCGTCGGGGGATCGGGGAAGAGACCCAGTACTTC. This chain links TRBV18 with TRBJ2-5, with D possibly being TRBD2 (6 bases). The germline CDR1 and CDR2 sequences are KGHSH and LQKENI. This CDR3 has 16 amino acids. Trimming stripped 3 bases from V and 3 bases from J, with 17 bases between.

The rearrangement uses TRBV19 and TRBJ2-7; no reliable D call. The germline V gene encodes CDR1 LNHDA and CDR2 SQIVND (reference sequence). V was cut by 3 bases and J by 7 bases, with 13 bases left in between. The CDR3 has 13 residues. CDR3 DNA sequence: TGTGCCAGTAGTATGGGCATGCATTGGGAGCAGTACTTC. It translates to CASSMGMHWEQYF.

The chain carries TRBV29-1 and TRBJ1-4, with D hard to call. CDR3 size: 12 residues. V shed 3 bases and J shed 6 bases, with 8 bases lying between them. The V gene's germline CDR1 is SQVTM and CDR2 ANQGSEA. The CDR3 DNA reads as TGCAGCGTTGAGAACGGAGATGAAAAACTGTTTTTT. Amino acid sequence: CSVENGDEKLFF.

This clone was counted only a few times. This chain joins TRBV6-2 or TRBV6-3 and TRBJ1-5; perhaps TRBD1 as D (5 bases). Trimming removed 4 bases at V and 2 bases at J, with 9 bases between. Per the germline V gene, CDR1 is MNHEY and CDR2 is SVGEGT. The CDR3 is made up of 14 amino acids. DNA for the CDR3: TGTGCCAGCAGTTTACGGGGGGGCAATCAGCCCCAGCATTTT. Translating gives CASSLRGGNQPQHF.

The chain has TRBV6-6 and TRBJ1-1, with 7 bases aligning to TRBD1. CDR1 and CDR2 (germline): MNHNY, SVGAGI (reference sequence). Germline trimming cut 2 bases from V and 6 bases from J; bases unmatched to any gene: 3. The CDR3 totals 13 residues. Here the CDR3 reads CASSYQGTAEAFF. For the CDR3, the DNA is TGTGCCAGCAGTTACCAAGGGACAGCTGAAGCTTTCTTT.

The chain's CDR3 is CASRNPLLGANTGELFF. For the CDR3, the DNA is TGCGCCAGCAGAAACCCCCTCCTAGGGGCGAACACCGGGGAGCTGTTTTTT. The chain combines TRBV5-1 with TRBJ2-2, with TRBD1 as a possible D gene (5 bases). The ends were cut back, 5 bases at V and 0 bases at J, with 17 bases in the middle. CDR1 and CDR2 (germline): SGHRS, YFSETQ. The CDR3 contains 17 residues.

The gene calls are TRBV25-1 and TRBJ1-1; D remains ambiguous. V lost 1 base to trimming and J lost 1 base, with 4 bases between them. CDR1 MGHDK and CDR2 SYGVNS come from the germline V gene. The CDR3 has 13 residues. The CDR3 nucleotides are TGTGCCAGCAGTGAATCCGGGAACACTGAAGCTTTCTTT. Protein sequence: CASSESGNTEAFF.

The chain joins TRBV3-1 (or the pseudogene TRBV3-2) to TRBJ2-7, with D possibly being TRBD2 (6 bases). Germline CDR1 reads LGHDT; CDR2 reads YNNKEL (reference sequence). Trimming took 0 bases from V and 1 from J, leaving 10 bases between them. There are 15 residues in the CDR3. The CDR3 nucleotides read TGTGCCAGCAGCCAAGATTTTGGAGGGTCCTACGAGCAGTACTTC. It translates to CASSQDFGGSYEQYF.